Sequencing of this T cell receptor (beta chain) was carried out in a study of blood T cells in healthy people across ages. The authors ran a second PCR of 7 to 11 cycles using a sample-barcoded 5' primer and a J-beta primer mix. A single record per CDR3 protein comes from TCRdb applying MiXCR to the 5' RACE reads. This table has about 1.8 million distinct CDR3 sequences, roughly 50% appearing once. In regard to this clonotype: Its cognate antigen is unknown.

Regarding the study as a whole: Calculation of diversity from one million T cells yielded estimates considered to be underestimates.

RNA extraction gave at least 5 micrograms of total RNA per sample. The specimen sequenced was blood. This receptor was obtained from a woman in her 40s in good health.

The CDR3: CASSLGRQGGETQYF. CDR3 DNA sequence: TGTGCCAGCAGCTTAGGAAGACAGGGAGGAGAGACCCAGTACTTC. The chain has TRBV11-2 and TRBJ2-5, with a weak D call TRBD1 (7 bases). Trimming took off 1 base at V and 4 bases at J, with 13 bases between the two ends. Germline V CDR1 and CDR2: SGHAT, FQNNGV. The CDR3 covers 15 residues.